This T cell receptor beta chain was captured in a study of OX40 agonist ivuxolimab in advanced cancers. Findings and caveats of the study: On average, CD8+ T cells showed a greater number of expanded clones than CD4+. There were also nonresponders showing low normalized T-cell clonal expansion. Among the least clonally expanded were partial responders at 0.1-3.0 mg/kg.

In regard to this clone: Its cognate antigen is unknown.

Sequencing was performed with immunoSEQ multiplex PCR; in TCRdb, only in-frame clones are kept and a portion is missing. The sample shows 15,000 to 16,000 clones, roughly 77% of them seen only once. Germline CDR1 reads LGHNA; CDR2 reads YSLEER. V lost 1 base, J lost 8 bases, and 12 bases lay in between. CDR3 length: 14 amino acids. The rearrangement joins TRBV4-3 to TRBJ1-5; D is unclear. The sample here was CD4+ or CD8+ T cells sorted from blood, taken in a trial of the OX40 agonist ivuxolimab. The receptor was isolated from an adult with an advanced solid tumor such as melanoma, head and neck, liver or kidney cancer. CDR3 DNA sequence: TGCGCCAGCAGCCAAGTGGGCTTTGGCGAGCCCCAGCATTTT. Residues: CASSQVGFGEPQHF.